A selection of T cell receptor beta chains follows, all from one sample in a study of T cell repertoires in cytomegalovirus infection. MiXCR, run by TCRdb on the reads, gives a single entry per CDR3 protein. The data show around 280,000 distinct CDR3 sequences, about an eighth seen once. Sequencing input: PBMCs. All receptors derive from a human donor in good health (CMV status not recorded). Some clones in this sample may be carry-over from other donors' samples. Each CDR3 is given with its conserved first and last residue. Each record gives: CDR3 DNA, CDR3 protein, J gene, V gene, clone size, D gene. A D gene is named only where the DNA matches it firmly. Expanded clones get a size class; other rows say once, few or many, or leave the size out.

TGTGCCAGCGGTTGGGGCGCGGAGACCCAGTACTTC CASGWGAETQYF TRBJ2-5 TRBV19 many -
TGTGCCAGCAGTGATCCCGGACAGGGAAGATATGGCTACACCTTC CASSDPGQGRYGYTF TRBJ1-2 TRBV25-1 - TRBD1
TGTGCCAGCAGTTCTACGGGGAATGACAAAAACATTCAGTACTTC CASSSTGNDKNIQYF TRBJ2-4 TRBV27 few -
TGCGCCAGCAGTTACTATAGCGGGGGGGGAACCTACAATGAGCAGTTCTTC CASSYYSGGGTYNEQFF TRBJ2-1 TRBV5-1 - TRBD2
TGTGCCAGCAGCTTAGTGGCAGGCACCCTCGTAGAGCAGTTCTTC CASSLVAGTLVEQFF TRBJ2-1 TRBV7-2 many -
TGCAGCGTTGGTCGCGGCCCAGGACTCTCTGGGGCCAACGTCCTGACTTTC CSVGRGPGLSGANVLTF TRBJ2-6 TRBV29-1 - -
TGTGCCAGCAGCAACACACCGTTCTCTGGAAACACCATATATTTT CASSNTPFSGNTIYF TRBJ1-3 TRBV6-2/TRBV6-3 few -
TGTGCCAGCAGCTTACGGGCTAGCGGGAGGGCCATGACAGATACGCAGTATTTT CASSLRASGRAMTDTQYF TRBJ2-3 TRBV7-9 many TRBD2
TGCGCCAGCAGCTTGGACGGAATGAACACTGAAGCTTTCTTT CASSLDGMNTEAFF TRBJ1-1 TRBV5-1 many -
TGCGCCAGCAGCTTCCGGCACCCCGGGGCCTCTGGGGCCAACGTCCTGACTTTC CASSFRHPGASGANVLTF TRBJ2-6 TRBV5-1 few -
TGCAGTGCTAGAGTGGGGACTAGCGGGGTAGAGACCCAGTACTTC CSARVGTSGVETQYF TRBJ2-5 TRBV20-1 few TRBD2
TGTGCCAGCAGCTTCGGGGAAGGGAGAAAGACCCAGTACTTC CASSFGEGRKTQYF TRBJ2-5 TRBV7-9 medium-sized -
TGTGCCAGCAGTTTAAGGGTACCGGAGACCCAGTACTTC CASSLRVPETQYF TRBJ2-5 TRBV28 few -
TGTGCCAGCAGCTTAGCGCTCGGGGACACGAACACCGGGGAGCTGTTTTTT CASSLALGDTNTGELFF TRBJ2-2 TRBV7-6 many -
TGTGCCACCAGCCTCCCGGGACTAGGAGTCGGTGAGCAGTTCTTC CATSLPGLGVGEQFF TRBJ2-1 TRBV15 - TRBD2
TGTGCCAGCAGTTTTTCCGCAGGCGTCGAGGAATCACCCCTCCACTTT CASSFSAGVEESPLHF TRBJ1-6 TRBV6-6 - -
TGTGCCAGCAGCTTCGGGACATCCGATCAGCCCCAGCATTTT CASSFGTSDQPQHF TRBJ1-5 TRBV7-9 few -
TGTGCCAGTAGTACAGGGATGGGAACTGAAGCTTTCTTT CASSTGMGTEAFF TRBJ1-1 TRBV19 few -
TGTGCCAGTAGTTGGGGGGCGGGCACTGAAGCTTTCTTT CASSWGAGTEAFF TRBJ1-1 TRBV19 - -
TGTGCCAGCAGTCCAGGGGTTGGGAACTATGGCTACACCTTC CASSPGVGNYGYTF TRBJ1-2 TRBV12-3/TRBV12-4 - -
TGTGCCAGCAGAATACCGGGACAGGGTGGCGGCTACACCTTC CASRIPGQGGGYTF TRBJ1-2 TRBV6-5 many TRBD1
TGTGCCAGCAGTCCCCATCAGGGGCAGAGCAATCAGCCCCAGCATTTT CASSPHQGQSNQPQHF TRBJ1-5 TRBV28 - -
TGCAGTGCCGAAGGAGAGACCCAGTACTTC CSAEGETQYF TRBJ2-5 TRBV20-1 few -
TGTGCCAGCAGCCAGTCCGGGAGCAATCAGCCCCAGCATTTT CASSQSGSNQPQHF TRBJ1-5 TRBV7-9 many -
TGCAGTGCTCCCGAGAATAAGGTCCTACCAAGGACCCAGTACTTC CSAPENKVLPRTQYF TRBJ2-5 TRBV20-1 few -
TGTGCCAGCAGCCAAAGGGGAGCACCAGGCTATGGCTACACCTTC CASSQRGAPGYGYTF TRBJ1-2 TRBV3-1 few -
TGCAGCGTTGTAGACGGGGTTGCGACTGAAGCTTTCTTT CSVVDGVATEAFF TRBJ1-1 TRBV29-1 few -
TGTGCCAGCAGCACAAATCAGGGGGCGCGCAGTGAAGCTTTCTTT CASSTNQGARSEAFF TRBJ1-1 TRBV7-9 many TRBD1
TGTGCCAGCAGCTTAGCCCCCGGGACTTTGAATACGCAGTATTTT CASSLAPGTLNTQYF TRBJ2-3 TRBV7-3 many -
TGTGCCAGCACCCTAGGGACCCTAGCCGAGCAGTACTTC CASTLGTLAEQYF TRBJ2-7 TRBV28 - -
TGTGCCAGCAGGGGGGCGCAGCCCTACGAGCAGTACTTC CASRGAQPYEQYF TRBJ2-7 TRBV7-9 - -
TGTGCCACCAGTGACTCCATGGGGGGGGGCTACAATGAGCAGTTCTTC CATSDSMGGGYNEQFF TRBJ2-1 TRBV24-1 few TRBD2
TGCGCCACCTCATTAGCGGGGGGAGAGACCCAGTACTTC CATSLAGGETQYF TRBJ2-5 TRBV4-1 - TRBD2
TGTGCCAGCAGCTTAGGGTGGGACAGGACCTACGAGCAGTACTTC CASSLGWDRTYEQYF TRBJ2-7 TRBV7-2 many TRBD1
TGTGCCAGCAGTAAGGGACAGCTCTACGAGCAGTACTTC CASSKGQLYEQYF TRBJ2-7 TRBV28 many TRBD1
TGTGCCACCAGCTCCCAGCCAGAGGGCAGGGGGCTCTATGGCTACACCTTC CATSSQPEGRGLYGYTF TRBJ1-2 TRBV15 many TRBD1
TGTGCCAGTAGTACGAGGGGAGGAGCCCGCTATGGCTACACCTTC CASSTRGGARYGYTF TRBJ1-2 TRBV19 many -
TGTGCCAGCAGTTACTCTGGGACAGGGGTTTCCTACGAGCAGTACTTC CASSYSGTGVSYEQYF TRBJ2-7 TRBV6-8 - TRBD1
TGCAGTGCTAGGACAGGGCTTTTTAGCACAGATACGCAGTATTTT CSARTGLFSTDTQYF TRBJ2-3 TRBV20-1 - TRBD1
TGCAGTGCTTCCGCGGGGATCCAAGAGACCCAGTACTTC CSASAGIQETQYF TRBJ2-5 TRBV20-1 few -
TGCGCCAGCAGTCAAGCGGGAAAAGACAGGGAAAACTATGGCTACACCTTC CASSQAGKDRENYGYTF TRBJ1-2 TRBV23-1 few TRBD1
TGTGCCAGCGAAGCCGACAATTCACCCCTCCACTTT CASEADNSPLHF TRBJ1-6 TRBV13 - -
TGTGCCAGCAGTTTCGGACAGGGTCATCCACCCCTCCACTTT CASSFGQGHPPLHF TRBJ1-6 TRBV12-3/TRBV12-4 many TRBD1
TGTGCCAGCAGACACTTCGGGTGGATTCGACAGGGGACAGAGACCCAGTACTTC CASRHFGWIRQGTETQYF TRBJ2-5 TRBV28 - TRBD1
TGTGCCAGCCTCCTGGACCCCGGGGAGCTGTTTTTT CASLLDPGELFF TRBJ2-2 TRBV2 - -
TGTGCCAGCAGCTCCTATGGGACAGGGGGTGGAGAGACCCAGTACTTC CASSSYGTGGGETQYF TRBJ2-5 TRBV7-8 many TRBD1
TGTGCCAGCAGCCCAGGGACAGGGGGAAATAATGGCTACACCTTC CASSPGTGGNNGYTF TRBJ1-2 TRBV7-9 many TRBD1
TGTGCCAGCAGCTTAGCGGGAGGTGTAATATTAGATACGCAGTATTTT CASSLAGGVILDTQYF TRBJ2-3 TRBV7-2 many -
TGTGCCAGCAGCCCCGGGACTAGCACCTACAATGAGCAGTTCTTC CASSPGTSTYNEQFF TRBJ2-1 TRBV7-2 many TRBD2
TGTGCCAGCTCATTACTCCGGGACGGACGCGATCGGGGGGGAGGCTACACCTTC CASSLLRDGRDRGGGYTF TRBJ1-2 TRBV18 few -
TGCAGTGCCCGCCTGACACCTCCCTCCACCGCTGGCTACACCTTC CSARLTPPSTAGYTF TRBJ1-2 TRBV20-1 - -
TGTGCCACCGGGACTCTCCGAACGGCTGAGCAGTTCTTC CATGTLRTAEQFF TRBJ2-1 TRBV24-1 many -
TGCGCCAGCAGCCGGGGGACAGGGATCCAAGAGACCCAGTACTTC CASSRGTGIQETQYF TRBJ2-5 TRBV4-3 few TRBD1
TGTGCCAACCGGGCGGCAGGCGATAACTATGGCTACACCTTC CANRAAGDNYGYTF TRBJ1-2 TRBV10-3 - -
TGTGCCAGCAGTAGGACACCTAACTATGGCTACACCTTC CASSRTPNYGYTF TRBJ1-2 TRBV25-1 many -
TGTGCCAGCAGTTTAAGTGGGGCGGCCGGTGAACGGTTCTTC CASSLSGAAGERFF TRBJ2-1 TRBV12-3/TRBV12-4 - -
TGCAGTGCTAGAGCGGCAGGCCGGGGGAACACTGAAGCTTTCTTT CSARAAGRGNTEAFF TRBJ1-1 TRBV20-1 - -
TGCGCCAGCAGCCTCGAGGGAGTTAGCACAGATACGCAGTATTTT CASSLEGVSTDTQYF TRBJ2-3 TRBV4-3 - -
TGTGCCAGCAGCTTGAAGGGGACCGGGGCCAACGTCCTGACTTTC CASSLKGTGANVLTF TRBJ2-6 TRBV5-5 few -
TGTGCCAGCAGTCGTCCCTCCCGGGCCGAGGGTTACGAGCAGTACTTC CASSRPSRAEGYEQYF TRBJ2-7 TRBV28 - -